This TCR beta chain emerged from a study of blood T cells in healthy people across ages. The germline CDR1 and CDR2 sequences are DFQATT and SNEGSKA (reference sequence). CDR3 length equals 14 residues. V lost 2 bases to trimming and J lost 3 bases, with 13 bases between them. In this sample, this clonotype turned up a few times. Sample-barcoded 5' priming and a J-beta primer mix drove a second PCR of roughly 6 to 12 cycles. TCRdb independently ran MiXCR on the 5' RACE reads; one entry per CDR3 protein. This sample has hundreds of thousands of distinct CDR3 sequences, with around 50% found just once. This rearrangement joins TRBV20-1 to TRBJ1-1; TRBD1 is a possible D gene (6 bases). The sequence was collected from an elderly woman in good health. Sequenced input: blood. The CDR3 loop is CSARKRGGDTEAFF. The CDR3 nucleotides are TGCAGTGCTAGAAAAAGGGGGGGGGACACTGAAGCTTTCTTT.